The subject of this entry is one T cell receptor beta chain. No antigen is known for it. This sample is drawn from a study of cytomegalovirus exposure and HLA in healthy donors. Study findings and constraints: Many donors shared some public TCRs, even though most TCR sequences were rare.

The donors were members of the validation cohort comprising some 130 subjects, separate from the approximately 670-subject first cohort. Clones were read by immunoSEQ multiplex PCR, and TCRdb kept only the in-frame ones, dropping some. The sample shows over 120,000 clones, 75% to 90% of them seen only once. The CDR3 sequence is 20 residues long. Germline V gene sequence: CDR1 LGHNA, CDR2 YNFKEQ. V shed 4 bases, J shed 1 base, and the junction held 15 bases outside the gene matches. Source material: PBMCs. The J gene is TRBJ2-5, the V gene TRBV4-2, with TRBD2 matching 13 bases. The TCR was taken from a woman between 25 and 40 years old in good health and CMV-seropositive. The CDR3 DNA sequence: TGTGCCAGCAGCCCCAGCGTACCACTAGCGGGGGGGAGTAGCCAAGAGACCCAGTACTTC. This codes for CASSPSVPLAGGSSQETQYF.